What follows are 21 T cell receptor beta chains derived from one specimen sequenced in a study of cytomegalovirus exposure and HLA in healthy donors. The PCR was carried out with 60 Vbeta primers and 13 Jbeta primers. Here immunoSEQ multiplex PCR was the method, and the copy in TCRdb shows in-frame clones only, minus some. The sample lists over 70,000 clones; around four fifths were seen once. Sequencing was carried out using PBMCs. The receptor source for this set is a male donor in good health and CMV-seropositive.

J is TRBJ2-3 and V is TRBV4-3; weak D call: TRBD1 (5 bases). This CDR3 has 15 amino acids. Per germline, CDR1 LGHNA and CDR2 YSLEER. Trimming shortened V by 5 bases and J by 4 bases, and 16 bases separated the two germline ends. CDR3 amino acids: CASSKGARVADTQYF. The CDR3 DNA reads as TGCGCCAGCAGCAAAGGGGCCAGGGTTGCAGATACGCAGTATTTT.

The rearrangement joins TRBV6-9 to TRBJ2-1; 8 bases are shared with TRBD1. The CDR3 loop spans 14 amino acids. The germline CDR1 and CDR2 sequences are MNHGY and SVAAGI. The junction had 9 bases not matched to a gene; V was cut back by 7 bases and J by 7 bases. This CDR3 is CASIYERQGNEQFF. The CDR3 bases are TGTGCCAGCATCTACGAAAGACAGGGGAATGAGCAGTTCTTC.

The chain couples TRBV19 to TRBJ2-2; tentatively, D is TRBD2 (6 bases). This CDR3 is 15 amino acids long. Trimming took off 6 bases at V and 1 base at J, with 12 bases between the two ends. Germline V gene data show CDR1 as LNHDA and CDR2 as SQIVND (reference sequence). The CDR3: CASRNSGMNTGELFF. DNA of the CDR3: TGTGCCAGTAGAAATAGCGGTATGAACACCGGGGAGCTGTTTTTT.

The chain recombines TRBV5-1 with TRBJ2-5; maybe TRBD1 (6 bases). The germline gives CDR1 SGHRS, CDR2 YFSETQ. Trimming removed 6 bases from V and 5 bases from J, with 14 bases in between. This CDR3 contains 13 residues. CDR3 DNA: TGCGCCAGCATCAGGGGACCTGGCGAGACCCAGTACTTC. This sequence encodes CASIRGPGETQYF.

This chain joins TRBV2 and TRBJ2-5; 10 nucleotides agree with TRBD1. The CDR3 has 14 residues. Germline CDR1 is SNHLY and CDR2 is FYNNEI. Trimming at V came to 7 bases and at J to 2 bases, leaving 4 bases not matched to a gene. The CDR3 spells CASKRDRGQETQYF. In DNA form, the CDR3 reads TGTGCCAGCAAACGGGACAGGGGACAAGAGACCCAGTACTTC.

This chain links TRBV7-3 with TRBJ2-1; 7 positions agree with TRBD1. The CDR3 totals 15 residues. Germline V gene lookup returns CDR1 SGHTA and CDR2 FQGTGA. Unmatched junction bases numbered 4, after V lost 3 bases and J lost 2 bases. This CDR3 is CASSFDREPYNEQFF. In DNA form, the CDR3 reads TGTGCCAGCAGCTTCGACAGGGAGCCCTACAATGAGCAGTTCTTC. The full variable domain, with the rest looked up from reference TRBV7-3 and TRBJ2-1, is GAGVSQTPSNKVTEKGKYVELRCDPISGHTALYWYRQSLGQGPEFLIYFQGTGAADDSGLPNDRFFAVRPEGSVSTLKIQRTERGDSAVYLCASSFDREPYNEQFFGPGTRLTVL.

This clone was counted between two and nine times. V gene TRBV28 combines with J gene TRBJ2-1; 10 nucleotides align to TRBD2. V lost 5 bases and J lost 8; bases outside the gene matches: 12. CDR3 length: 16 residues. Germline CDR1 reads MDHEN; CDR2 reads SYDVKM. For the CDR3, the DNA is TGTGCCAGCAGTCCTACCGGGACTAGCGTAATCGATGAGCAGTTCTTC. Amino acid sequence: CASSPTGTSVIDEQFF.

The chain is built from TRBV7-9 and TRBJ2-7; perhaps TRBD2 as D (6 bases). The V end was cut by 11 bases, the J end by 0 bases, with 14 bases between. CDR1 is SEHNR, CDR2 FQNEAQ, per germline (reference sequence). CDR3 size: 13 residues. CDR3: CAVSGVGSYEQYF. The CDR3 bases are TGTGCCGTCTCGGGAGTAGGCTCCTACGAGCAGTACTTC.

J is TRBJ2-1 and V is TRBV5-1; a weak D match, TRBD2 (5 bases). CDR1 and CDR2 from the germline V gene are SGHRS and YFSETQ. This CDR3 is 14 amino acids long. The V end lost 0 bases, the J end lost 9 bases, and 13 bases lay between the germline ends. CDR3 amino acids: CASSLGGKPGEQFF. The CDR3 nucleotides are TGCGCCAGCAGCTTGGGAGGGAAGCCCGGTGAGCAGTTCTTC.

Here the CDR3 reads CASSYGTGWGTEAFF. The DNA for the CDR3 is TGTGCCAGCAGTTACGGGACAGGGTGGGGCACTGAAGCTTTCTTT. V is TRBV27 and J is TRBJ1-1; TRBD1 matches 9 bases. The CDR3 contains 15 residues. V shed 4 bases, J shed 4 bases, and the junction held 7 bases outside the gene matches. Germline lookup yields CDR1 MNHEY and CDR2 SMNVEV (reference sequence).

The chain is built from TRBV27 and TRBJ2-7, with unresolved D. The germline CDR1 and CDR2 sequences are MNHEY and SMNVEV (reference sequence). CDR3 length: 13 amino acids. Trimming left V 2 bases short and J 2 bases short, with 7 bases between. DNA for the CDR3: TGTGCCAGCAGTTTAAGGCGGACCTACGAGCAGTACTTC. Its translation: CASSLRRTYEQYF.

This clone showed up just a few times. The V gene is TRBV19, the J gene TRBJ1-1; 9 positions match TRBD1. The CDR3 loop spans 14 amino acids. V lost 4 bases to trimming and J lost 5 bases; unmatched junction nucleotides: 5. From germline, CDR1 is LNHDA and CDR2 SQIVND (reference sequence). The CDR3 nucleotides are TGTGCCAGTAGTACCTCACAGGGGGCAACTGAAGCTTTCTTT. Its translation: CASSTSQGATEAFF.

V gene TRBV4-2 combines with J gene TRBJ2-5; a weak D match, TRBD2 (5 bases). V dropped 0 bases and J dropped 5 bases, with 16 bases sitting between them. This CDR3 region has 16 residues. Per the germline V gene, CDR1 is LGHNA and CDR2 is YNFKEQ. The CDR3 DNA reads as TGTGCCAGCAGCCAAGAGCCCCGGACTGGCGGGGAGACCCAGTACTTC. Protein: CASSQEPRTGGETQYF.

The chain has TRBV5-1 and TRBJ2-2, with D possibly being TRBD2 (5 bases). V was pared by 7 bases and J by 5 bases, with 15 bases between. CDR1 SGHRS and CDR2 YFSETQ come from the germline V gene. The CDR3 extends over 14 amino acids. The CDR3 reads CASCSTPGTGELFF. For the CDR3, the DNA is TGCGCCAGCTGCTCTACCCCGGGAACCGGGGAGCTGTTTTTT.

CDR3 residues: CASSDWRAGVETQYF. For the CDR3, the DNA is TGTGCCAGCAGTGACTGGCGGGCGGGAGTAGAGACCCAGTACTTC. J is TRBJ2-5 and V is TRBV25-1; 7 positions agree with TRBD2. V lost 3 bases, J lost 4 bases, and 8 bases stayed unmatched. The CDR3 consists of 15 residues. Germline V lookup: CDR1 MGHDK, CDR2 SYGVNS.

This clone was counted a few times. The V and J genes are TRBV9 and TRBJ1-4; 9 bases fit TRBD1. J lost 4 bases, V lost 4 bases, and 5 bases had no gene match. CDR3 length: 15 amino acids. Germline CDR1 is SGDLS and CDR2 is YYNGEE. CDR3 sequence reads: CASSPWTGDNEKLFF. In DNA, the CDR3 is TGTGCCAGCAGCCCTTGGACAGGGGATAATGAAAAACTGTTTTTT.

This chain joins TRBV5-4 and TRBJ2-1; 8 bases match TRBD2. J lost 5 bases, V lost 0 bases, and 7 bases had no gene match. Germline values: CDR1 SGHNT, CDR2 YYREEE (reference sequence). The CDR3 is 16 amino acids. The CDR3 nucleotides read TGTGCCAGCAGCTTGGATTCTAGCGGGTACAACAATGAGCAGTTCTTC. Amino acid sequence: CASSLDSSGYNNEQFF.

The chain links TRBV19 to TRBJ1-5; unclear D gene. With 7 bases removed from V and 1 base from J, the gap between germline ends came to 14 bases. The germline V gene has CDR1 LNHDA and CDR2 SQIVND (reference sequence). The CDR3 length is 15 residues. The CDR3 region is CASIAWASSNQPQHF. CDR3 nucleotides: TGTGCCAGTATCGCTTGGGCCTCGAGCAATCAGCCCCAGCATTTT.

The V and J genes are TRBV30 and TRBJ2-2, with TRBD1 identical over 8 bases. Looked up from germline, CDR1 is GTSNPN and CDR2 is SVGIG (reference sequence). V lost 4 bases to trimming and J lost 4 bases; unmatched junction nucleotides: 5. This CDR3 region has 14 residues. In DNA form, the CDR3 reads TGTGCCTGGAACTCACAGGGGGGCACCGGGGAGCTGTTTTTT. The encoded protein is CAWNSQGGTGELFF.

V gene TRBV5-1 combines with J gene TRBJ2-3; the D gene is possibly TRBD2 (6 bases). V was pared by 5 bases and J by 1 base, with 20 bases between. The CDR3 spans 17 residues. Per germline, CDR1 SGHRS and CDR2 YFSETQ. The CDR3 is CASRPGVTSLGTDTQYF. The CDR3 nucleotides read TGCGCCAGCAGGCCGGGGGTAACTAGCCTCGGCACAGATACGCAGTATTTT. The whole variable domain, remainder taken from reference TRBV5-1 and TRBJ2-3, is KAGVTQTPRYLIKTRGQQVTLSCSPISGHRSVSWYQQTPGQGLQFLFEYFSETQRNKGNFPGRFSGRQFSNSRSEMNVSTLELGDSALYLCASRPGVTSLGTDTQYFGPGTRLTVL.

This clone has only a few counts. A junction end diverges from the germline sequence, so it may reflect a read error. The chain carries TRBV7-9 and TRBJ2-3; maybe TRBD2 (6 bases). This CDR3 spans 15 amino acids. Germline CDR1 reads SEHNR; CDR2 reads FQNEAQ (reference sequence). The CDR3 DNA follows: TGTTCCAGCAGCTCGAGACTAGAAAGCACAGATACGCAGTATTTT. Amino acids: CSSSSRLESTDTQYF.